The clone carrying this T cell receptor (beta chain) has a handful of counts. This record comes from a study of blood T cell repertoires in COVID-19. TCRdb keeps only in-frame clones here, not all; method: immunoSEQ multiplex PCR. The sample includes 250,000 to 350,000 clones, about 90% of them seen just once. Germline V gene sequence: CDR1 MDHEN, CDR2 SYDVKM. The ends lost 2 bases at V and 9 bases at J; junction bases unmatched: 13. The CDR3 covers 17 residues. Sequenced sample: peripheral blood. This clonotype originated in a man aged 18 to 35 with active or convalescent COVID-19. The chain carries TRBV28 and TRBJ1-6, with TRBD1 matching 7 bases. CDR3 sequence reads: CASSLPTLTGMGSPLHF. The CDR3 DNA reads as TGTGCCAGCAGTTTACCTACTCTGACAGGGATGGGTTCACCCCTCCACTTT.